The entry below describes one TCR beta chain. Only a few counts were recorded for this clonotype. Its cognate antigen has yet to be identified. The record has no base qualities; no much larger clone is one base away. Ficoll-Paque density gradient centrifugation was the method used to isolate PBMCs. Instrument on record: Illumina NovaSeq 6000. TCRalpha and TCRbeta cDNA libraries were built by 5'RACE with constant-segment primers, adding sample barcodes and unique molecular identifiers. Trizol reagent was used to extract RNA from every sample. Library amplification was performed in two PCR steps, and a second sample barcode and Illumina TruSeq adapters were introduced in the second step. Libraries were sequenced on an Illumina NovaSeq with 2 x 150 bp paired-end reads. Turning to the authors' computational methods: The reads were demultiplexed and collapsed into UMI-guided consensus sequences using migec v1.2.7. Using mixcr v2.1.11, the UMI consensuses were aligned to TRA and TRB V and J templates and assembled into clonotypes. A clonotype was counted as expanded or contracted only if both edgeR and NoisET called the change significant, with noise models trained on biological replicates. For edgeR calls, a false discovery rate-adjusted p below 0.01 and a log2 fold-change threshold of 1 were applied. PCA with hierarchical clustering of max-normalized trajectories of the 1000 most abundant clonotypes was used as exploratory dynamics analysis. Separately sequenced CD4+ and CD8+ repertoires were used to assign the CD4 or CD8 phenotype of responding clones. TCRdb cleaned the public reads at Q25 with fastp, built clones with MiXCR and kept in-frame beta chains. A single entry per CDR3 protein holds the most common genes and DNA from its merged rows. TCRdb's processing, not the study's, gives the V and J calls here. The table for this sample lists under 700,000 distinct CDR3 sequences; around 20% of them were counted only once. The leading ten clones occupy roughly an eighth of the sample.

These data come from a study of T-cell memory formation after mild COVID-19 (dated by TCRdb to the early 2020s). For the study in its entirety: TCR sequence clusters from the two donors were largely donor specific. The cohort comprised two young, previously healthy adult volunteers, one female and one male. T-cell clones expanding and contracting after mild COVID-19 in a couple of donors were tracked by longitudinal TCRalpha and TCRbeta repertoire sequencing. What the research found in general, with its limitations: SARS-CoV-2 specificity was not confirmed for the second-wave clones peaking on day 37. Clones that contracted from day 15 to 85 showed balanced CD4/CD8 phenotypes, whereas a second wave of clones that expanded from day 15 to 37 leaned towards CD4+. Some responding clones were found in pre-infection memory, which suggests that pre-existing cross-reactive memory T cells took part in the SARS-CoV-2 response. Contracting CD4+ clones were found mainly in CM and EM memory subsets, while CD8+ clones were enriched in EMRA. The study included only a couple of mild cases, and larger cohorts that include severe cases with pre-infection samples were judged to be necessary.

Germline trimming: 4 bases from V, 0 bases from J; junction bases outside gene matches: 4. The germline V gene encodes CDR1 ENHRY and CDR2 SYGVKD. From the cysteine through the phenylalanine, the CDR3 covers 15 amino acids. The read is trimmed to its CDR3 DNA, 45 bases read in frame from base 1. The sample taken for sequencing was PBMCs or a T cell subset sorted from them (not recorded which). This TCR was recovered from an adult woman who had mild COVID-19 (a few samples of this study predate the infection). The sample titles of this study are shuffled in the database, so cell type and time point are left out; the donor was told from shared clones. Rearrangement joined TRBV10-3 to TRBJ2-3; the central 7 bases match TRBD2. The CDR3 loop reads CAISGGSGSTDTQYF. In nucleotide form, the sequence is TGTGCCATCAGTGGGGGTAGCGGGAGCACAGATACGCAGTATTTT.